The clone carrying this T cell receptor (beta chain) was observed a few times. It was with 60 Vbeta and 13 Jbeta primers that the PCR ran. Repertoires were generated with immunoSEQ multiplex PCR, while TCRdb's copy carries only in-frame clones and drops some. The sample contains tens of thousands of clones, about 60% of which appear only once. The sample comes from a study of cytomegalovirus exposure and HLA in healthy donors. CDR1 is MNHNS and CDR2 is SASEGT in the germline V gene. V dropped 1 base and J dropped 6 bases, with 12 bases sitting between them. The CDR3 extends over 14 amino acids. Sequences were obtained from PBMCs. The receptor was derived from a woman aged 25 to 45 in good health and CMV-seronegative. The rearrangement uses TRBV6-1 and TRBJ2-5; a weak D match, TRBD2 (6 bases). The CDR3 nucleotides are TGTGCCAGCAGTGAAGGAGCAGGGAGGAAGACCCAGTACTTC. Translated, it gives CASSEGAGRKTQYF.